The 16 T cell receptor beta chains presented below share a single source sample, sequenced in a study of shared clonotypes between healthy human individuals. TCRdb keeps only in-frame clones here, not all; method: immunoSEQ multiplex PCR. The sample consists of about 980,000 clones, around 80% of them appearing once. The specimen was memory CD4+ T cells sorted from blood. Subset: CD45RA-negative fraction. Every receptor here comes from a man between 18 and 35 years old in good health.

In this sample, this clone turned up a few times. The chain links TRBV6-5 to TRBJ2-7; 8 bases fit TRBD1. J lost 7 bases, V lost 6 bases, and 11 bases had no gene match. The CDR3 is 14 residues long. From germline, CDR1 is MNHEY and CDR2 SVGAGI. In DNA, the CDR3 is TGTGCCAGCAGCCGGGACAGGTCGGTGGGGGAGCAGTACTTC. Protein sequence: CASSRDRSVGEQYF.

The genes are TRBV5-1 and TRBJ1-3; D is possibly TRBD1 (5 bases). CDR1 and CDR2 from the germline V gene are SGHRS and YFSETQ. This CDR3 has 16 amino acids. V was pared by 0 bases and J by 0 bases, with 10 bases between. CDR3 protein: CASSLDMGGSGNTIYF. In DNA, the CDR3 is TGCGCCAGCAGCTTGGATATGGGGGGCTCTGGAAACACCATATATTTT.

This clone came up once. The chain couples TRBV11-3 to TRBJ2-7, with no clear D. Germline CDR1 reads SGHNT; CDR2 reads YENEEA. The CDR3 has 10 residues. Trimming took 8 bases from V and 2 from J, leaving 4 bases between them. The CDR3 region is CASGPYEQYF. For the CDR3, the DNA is TGTGCCAGCGGCCCCTACGAGCAGTACTTC.

This clone was observed a handful of times. This sequence joins TRBV7-2 and TRBJ2-3, with D possibly TRBD2 on 6 matching bases. The ends were cut back, 1 base at V and 4 bases at J, with 9 bases in the middle. Per germline, CDR1 SGHTA and CDR2 FQGNSA. This CDR3 has 14 amino acids. Here the CDR3 DNA reads TGTGCCAGCAGCTTAGGACTAGATCCAGATACGCAGTATTTT. Amino acid sequence: CASSLGLDPDTQYF.

The rearrangement links TRBV6-5 to TRBJ2-2, with no clear D. V was clipped by 5 bases and J by 1 base, with 8 bases between them. The CDR3 sequence is 14 residues long. CDR1 is MNHEY, CDR2 SVGAGI, per germline. In DNA form, the CDR3 reads TGTGCCAGCAGTCGAGCCCTGAACACCGGGGAGCTGTTTTTT. As protein: CASSRALNTGELFF.

This chain links TRBV7-2 with TRBJ2-7, with 11 bases matching TRBD2. J gave up 2 bases and V 1 base, and 4 bases lay outside the gene matches. Germline V gives CDR1 SGHTA, CDR2 FQGNSA. The CDR3 runs 16 residues. The CDR3 DNA reads TGTGCCAGCAGCTTAGGTGGGACTAGCGGAGCCTACGAGCAGTACTTC. Its protein is CASSLGGTSGAYEQYF.

This rearrangement joins TRBV10-3 to TRBJ2-1; TRBD1 aligns across 10 bases. CDR1 and CDR2 (germline): ENHRY, SYGVKD. This CDR3 has 15 residues. The J segment lost 5 bases and the V segment lost 5 bases, leaving 6 bases of the junction unmatched. The CDR3 nucleotides read TGTGCCATCAGTCCCGGACAGGGGGGGAACAATGAGCAGTTCTTC. This translates into CAISPGQGGNNEQFF.

Here the CDR3 reads CASSQFLGYNEQFF. The CDR3, as DNA: TGCGCCAGCAGCCAATTTTTGGGTTACAATGAGCAGTTCTTC. V usage is TRBV4-3 and J usage is TRBJ2-1; D gene ambiguous. This CDR3 has 14 amino acids. Trimming took 2 bases from V and 4 from J, leaving 9 bases between them. Looked up from germline, CDR1 is LGHNA and CDR2 is YSLEER.

The chain uses TRBV5-1 and TRBJ2-3; 10 nucleotides line up with TRBD2. CDR1 is SGHRS and CDR2 is YFSETQ in the germline V gene. Trimming removed 6 bases from V and 6 bases from J; junction bases left unmatched: 7. The CDR3 has 14 residues. The CDR3 loop reads CASTTSGAVDTQYF. The CDR3, as DNA: TGCGCCAGCACAACTAGCGGGGCGGTGGATACGCAGTATTTT.

The V and J genes are TRBV5-1 and TRBJ2-7; no firm D call. This CDR3 is 13 amino acids long. Germline CDR1 SGHRS, CDR2 YFSETQ. Trimming removed 1 base from V and 6 bases from J, with 11 bases in between. The chain's CDR3 is CASSLQVSSEQYF. CDR3 sequence (DNA): TGCGCCAGCAGCTTGCAGGTGTCTTCCGAGCAGTACTTC.

The chain carries TRBV27 and TRBJ2-1, with D maybe TRBD2 (5 bases). Deletions cut 2 bases from V and 9 bases from J, with 14 bases between. Germline-derived CDR1 and CDR2 are MNHEY and SMNVEV (reference sequence). This CDR3 has 14 amino acids. The CDR3 region has the DNA TGTGCCAGCAGTTTAGCGGGTCAGCGTCGTGAGCAGTTCTTC. Translated: CASSLAGQRREQFF.

The chain employs TRBV7-2 and TRBJ2-1, with 7 bases aligning to TRBD1. The trim removed 5 bases at V and 2 bases at J, leaving 6 bases unmatched. This CDR3 spans 15 amino acids. CDR1 is SGHTA and CDR2 is FQGNSA in the germline V gene. The CDR3 protein is CASSHRGLTYNEQFF. The CDR3 DNA follows: TGTGCCAGCAGCCACAGGGGTCTGACCTACAATGAGCAGTTCTTC.

This chain connects TRBV29-1 to TRBJ2-5; D unresolved. Trimming cost V 3 bases and J 2 bases, with 10 bases left between them. Per germline, CDR1 SQVTM and CDR2 ANQGSEA. CDR3 length equals 13 residues. As DNA, the CDR3 is TGCAGCGTTGATGTCAGGATACAAGAGACCCAGTACTTC. This sequence encodes CSVDVRIQETQYF.

The chain carries TRBV5-6 and TRBJ2-7; D is tentatively TRBD1 or TRBD2 (5 bases each). This CDR3 is 14 amino acids long. Deletions cut 0 bases from V and 2 bases from J, with 9 bases between. Germline loops: CDR1 SGHDT, CDR2 YYEEEE. CDR3: CASSLAWGPYEQYF. The CDR3 bases are TGTGCCAGCAGCTTGGCTTGGGGACCCTACGAGCAGTACTTC.

This clone was observed a single time. V and J are TRBV5-1 and TRBJ2-3; D gene uncertain. The ends were cut back, 1 base at V and 4 bases at J, with 22 bases in the middle. The CDR3 contains 18 residues. The germline V gene has CDR1 SGHRS and CDR2 YFSETQ. The CDR3: CASSLLHGSEPMADTQYF. For the CDR3, the DNA is TGCGCCAGCAGCTTGTTACACGGGTCGGAACCTATGGCAGATACGCAGTATTTT. Variable domain in full (rest from reference TRBV5-1 and TRBJ2-3): KAGVTQTPRYLIKTRGQQVTLSCSPISGHRSVSWYQQTPGQGLQFLFEYFSETQRNKGNFPGRFSGRQFSNSRSEMNVSTLELGDSALYLCASSLLHGSEPMADTQYFGPGTRLTVL.

The chain recombines TRBV6-5 with TRBJ1-4, with D hard to call. V was cut by 3 bases and J by 5 bases, with 7 bases left in between. The V gene's germline CDR1 is MNHEY and CDR2 SVGAGI. The CDR3 is made up of 13 amino acids. CDR3 amino acids: CASSYTVNEKLFF. CDR3 DNA sequence: TGTGCCAGCAGTTATACCGTGAATGAAAAACTGTTTTTT.